This T cell receptor beta chain was sequenced during a study of T-cell memory formation after mild COVID-19. TCRdb re-called the 5' RACE reads through MiXCR, storing one row per CDR3 protein. This table has 250,000 to 300,000 distinct CDR3 sequences, under 8.5% appearing once. The CDR3 loop spans 14 amino acids. Germline CDR1 reads KGHSH; CDR2 reads LQKENI. V shed 3 bases and J 6 bases; nucleotides not matched to a gene: 4. The V gene is TRBV18, the J gene TRBJ2-3; 9 nucleotides match TRBD1. The receptor comes from a man between 18 and 35 years old who had mild COVID-19 (a few samples of this study predate the infection). Cell type and time point are not known. The sequencing sample was made of PBMCs or a T cell subset sorted from them (not recorded which). Here the CDR3 reads CASSPDRGADTQYF. Written as DNA, the CDR3 is TGTGCCAGCTCACCGGACAGGGGTGCCGATACGCAGTATTTT.